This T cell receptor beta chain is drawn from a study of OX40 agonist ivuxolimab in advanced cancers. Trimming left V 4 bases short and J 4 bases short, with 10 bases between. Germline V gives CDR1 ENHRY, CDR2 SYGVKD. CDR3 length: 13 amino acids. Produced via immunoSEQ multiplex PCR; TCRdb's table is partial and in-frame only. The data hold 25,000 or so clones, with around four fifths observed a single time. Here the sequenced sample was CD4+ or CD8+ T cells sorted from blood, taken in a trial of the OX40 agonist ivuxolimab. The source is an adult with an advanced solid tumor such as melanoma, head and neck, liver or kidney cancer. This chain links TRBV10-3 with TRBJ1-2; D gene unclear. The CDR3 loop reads CAISGVNAYGYTF. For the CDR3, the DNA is TGTGCCATCAGTGGAGTCAATGCCTATGGCTACACCTTC.